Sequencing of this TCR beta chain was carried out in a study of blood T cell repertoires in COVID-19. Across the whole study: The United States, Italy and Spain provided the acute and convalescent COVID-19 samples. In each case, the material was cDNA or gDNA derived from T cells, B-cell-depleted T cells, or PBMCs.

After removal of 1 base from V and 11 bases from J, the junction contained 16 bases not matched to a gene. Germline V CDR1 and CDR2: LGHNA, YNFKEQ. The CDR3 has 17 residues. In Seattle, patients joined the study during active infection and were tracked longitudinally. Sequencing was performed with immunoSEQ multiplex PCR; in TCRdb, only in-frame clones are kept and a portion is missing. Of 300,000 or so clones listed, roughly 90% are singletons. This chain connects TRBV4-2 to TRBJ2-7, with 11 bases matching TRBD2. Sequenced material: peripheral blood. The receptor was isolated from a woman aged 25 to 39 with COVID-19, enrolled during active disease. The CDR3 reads CASSQGPGLADPRGKYF. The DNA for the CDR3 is TGTGCCAGCAGCCAAGGACCGGGACTAGCGGACCCTAGGGGGAAGTACTTC.